This T cell receptor (beta chain) stems from a study of response to subunit inactivated influenza vaccine. TCRdb re-called the RT-PCR reads with MiXCR, one entry per CDR3 protein. The data contain around 250,000 distinct CDR3 sequences, 12% of them singletons. Details on this clonotype: The antigen is unknown.

This CDR3 is 12 amino acids long. Germline V CDR1 and CDR2: KGHSH, LQKENI. The V and J ends lost 6 bases and 2 bases respectively, with 7 bases between them. Whole-study findings and limits: T cells newly recruited by each seasonal influenza vaccination are few, the authors suggested.

The material sequenced was non-naive T cells sorted from PBMCs, taken 14 to 15 days before vaccination. The chain employs TRBV18 and TRBJ2-5; D may be TRBD2 (5 bases). The receptor comes from a man in his forties or fifties who received an inactivated influenza vaccine. The CDR3 protein is CASSQRQETQYF. CDR3 DNA: TGTGCCAGCTCCCAGCGGCAAGAGACCCAGTACTTC.